The 16 T cell receptor beta chains reported below all come from one sample, sequenced in a study of blood T cells in healthy people across ages. A second PCR, run for about 7 to 11 cycles, used a sample-barcoded 5' primer plus a J-beta primer mix. TCRdb itself ran the 5' RACE reads through MiXCR, one entry per CDR3 protein. The repertoire holds approximately 1,000,000 distinct CDR3 sequences, with roughly two fifths as singletons. Sequencing input: blood. The origin of the receptors is a man aged 18-30 years in good health.

The chain is built from TRBV6-5 and TRBJ2-3, with unresolved D. Trimming removed 4 bases at V and 2 bases at J, with 19 bases between. The CDR3 is 17 amino acids. Germline-derived CDR1 and CDR2 are MNHEY and SVGAGI. Here the CDR3 reads CASSSQLTEKITDTQYF. CDR3 nucleotide sequence: TGTGCCAGCAGTTCCCAACTTACCGAAAAAATCACAGATACGCAGTATTTT.

This chain links TRBV12-3 or TRBV12-4 with TRBJ1-1; no clear D gene. This CDR3 spans 12 amino acids. V shed 6 bases and J shed 6 bases, with 11 bases lying between them. The CDR3 DNA follows: TGTGCCAGCAGCCAGGACTTGGCTGAAGCTTTCTTT. Amino acid sequence: CASSQDLAEAFF.

The chain combines TRBV6-1 with TRBJ2-1; 9 bases are a match to TRBD2. Near its end, the DNA agrees better with TRBJ2-7, so the J call may be wrong. Per the germline V gene, CDR1 is MNHNS and CDR2 is SASEGT. This CDR3 spans 16 amino acids. The CDR3 here is CASSYSGGASYNEQYF. Written as DNA, the CDR3 is TGTGCCAGCAGCTATAGCGGGGGTGCCTCCTACAATGAGCAGTACTTC.

This clonotype has a single count. The V call is TRBV18, the J call TRBJ2-7; D may be TRBD2 (6 bases). V was cut by 0 bases and J by 2 bases, with 8 bases left in between. CDR1 is KGHSH and CDR2 is LQKENI in the germline V gene. The CDR3 consists of 14 residues. The chain's CDR3 is CASSPPRDTYEQYF. CDR3 DNA sequence: TGTGCCAGCTCACCACCGCGGGATACCTACGAGCAGTACTTC.

The CDR3 spells CASSAYRGPMESPLHF. CDR3 bases: TGTGCCAGCAGCGCCTACAGGGGGCCAATGGAGTCACCCCTCCACTTT. The rearrangement joins TRBV7-3 to TRBJ1-6; 9 nucleotides match TRBD1. The CDR3 sequence is 16 residues long. Germline-derived CDR1 and CDR2 are SGHTA and FQGTGA. V lost 5 bases and J lost 10; bases outside the gene matches: 12.

The J gene is TRBJ2-7, the V gene TRBV4-2; D is possibly TRBD1 or TRBD2 (5 bases each). There are 16 residues in the CDR3. CDR1 is LGHNA and CDR2 is YNFKEQ in the germline V gene. With 1 base removed from V and 2 bases from J, the gap between germline ends came to 15 bases. The CDR3 protein is CASSQGVGVLPYEQYF. The CDR3 DNA reads TGTGCCAGCAGCCAAGGGGTGGGGGTCTTACCCTACGAGCAGTACTTC.

The chain recombines TRBV27 with TRBJ2-2, with D perhaps matching TRBD1 (6 bases). The germline gives CDR1 MNHEY, CDR2 SMNVEV (reference sequence). The CDR3 is 13 residues long. V was clipped by 6 bases and J by 7 bases, with 12 bases between them. The CDR3 is CASSHRENGELFF. In DNA, the CDR3 is TGTGCCAGCAGCCACAGGGAGAACGGGGAGCTGTTTTTT.

The chain carries TRBV7-2 and TRBJ1-1, with D possibly matching TRBD1 (6 bases). The CDR3 is made up of 15 amino acids. V was shortened by 4 bases and J by 1 base, with 13 bases between the two germline ends. The germline V gene encodes CDR1 SGHTA and CDR2 FQGNSA. The CDR3 bases are TGTGCCAGCAGCTCCGTGACAGGTGGGAACACTGAAGCTTTCTTT. Protein product: CASSSVTGGNTEAFF. The variable domain in full, completed from reference TRBV7-2 and TRBJ1-1, reads GAGVSQSPSNKVTEKGKDVELRCDPISGHTALYWYRQSLGQGLEFLIYFQGNSAPDKSGLPSDRFSAERTGGSVSTLTIQRTQQEDSAVYLCASSSVTGGNTEAFFGQGTRLTVV.

This rearrangement joins TRBV12-3 or TRBV12-4 to TRBJ1-5; maybe TRBD1 (5 bases). There are 15 residues in the CDR3. V lost 10 bases, J lost 3 bases, and 19 bases lay in between. This CDR3 reads CATDPRQKVNQPQHF. The DNA for the CDR3 is TGTGCCACCGACCCCCGACAGAAAGTCAATCAGCCCCAGCATTTT.

The chain is built from TRBV9 and TRBJ2-3; D might be TRBD1 (5 bases). The germline V and J ends were trimmed by 0 bases and 3 bases, with 11 bases remaining between them. In germline, CDR1 is SGDLS, CDR2 YYNGEE. CDR3 size: 15 residues. DNA of the CDR3: TGTGCCAGCAGCGTAGCGGCAGGGCCAACAGATACGCAGTATTTT. This translates into CASSVAAGPTDTQYF.

This clonotype has only one observation. The chain uses TRBV7-2 and TRBJ2-1, with D unclear. The CDR3 is made up of 12 amino acids. From germline, CDR1 is SGHTA and CDR2 FQGNSA. Between the trimmed V and J ends, which lost 3 bases and 7 bases, there was a span of 7 bases. CDR3 loop: CTSSFERNEQFF. The DNA of the CDR3 is TGTACCAGCAGCTTCGAGAGGAATGAGCAGTTCTTC.

The genes are TRBV3-1 and TRBJ2-5, with TRBD2 as a possible D gene (7 bases). Matching the DNA end better, TRBJ2-7 makes the J call doubtful. The CDR3 contains 16 residues. Germline V lookup: CDR1 LGHDT, CDR2 YNNKEL (reference sequence). CDR3 bases: TGTGCCAGCAGCCAAGCTCCTTCCGGGGGGCGCTACGAGCAGTACTTC. Amino acids: CASSQAPSGGRYEQYF.

In this sample, this clonotype turned up a few times. V and J are TRBV7-2 and TRBJ1-1; unclear D gene. With 5 bases removed from V and 4 bases from J, the gap between germline ends came to 14 bases. This CDR3 region has 14 residues. Germline V lookup: CDR1 SGHTA, CDR2 FQGNSA. The CDR3 loop reads CASSLPVGSTEAFF. The CDR3 DNA sequence: TGTGCCAGCAGCCTACCTGTTGGGAGCACTGAAGCTTTCTTT.

This clonotype was detected ten times or more. This chain uses TRBV20-1 with TRBJ2-1, with D uncertain. Germline values: CDR1 DFQATT, CDR2 SNEGSKA (reference sequence). V lost 6 bases and J 0 bases, leaving 15 bases between the germline ends. CDR3 length equals 15 residues. The CDR3 coding sequence is TGCAGTGCCGCACCGGCCGTGAGCTCCTACAATGAGCAGTTCTTC. Its protein is CSAAPAVSSYNEQFF.

The table lists this clonotype with many counts. The chain combines TRBV7-9 with TRBJ1-2; TRBD1 matches 10 bases. The CDR3 has 15 amino acids. Unmatched junction bases numbered 6, after V lost 6 bases and J lost 2 bases. CDR1 is SEHNR, CDR2 FQNEAQ, per germline (reference sequence). The chain's CDR3 is CASSSGQGMNYGYTF. The DNA for the CDR3 is TGTGCCAGCAGTTCGGGACAGGGGATGAACTATGGCTACACCTTC.

This clonotype was found a few times. The genes are TRBV6-2 or TRBV6-3 and TRBJ2-3; D is perhaps TRBD1 or TRBD2 (5 bases each). Per germline, CDR1 MNHEY and CDR2 SVGEGT. Trimming took 6 bases from V and 2 from J, leaving 27 bases between them. The CDR3 runs 19 residues. This chain's CDR3 is CASSLPGPETIAATDTQYF. The CDR3 region has the DNA TGTGCCAGCAGCCTACCGGGACCTGAGACAATTGCGGCCACAGATACGCAGTATTTT.